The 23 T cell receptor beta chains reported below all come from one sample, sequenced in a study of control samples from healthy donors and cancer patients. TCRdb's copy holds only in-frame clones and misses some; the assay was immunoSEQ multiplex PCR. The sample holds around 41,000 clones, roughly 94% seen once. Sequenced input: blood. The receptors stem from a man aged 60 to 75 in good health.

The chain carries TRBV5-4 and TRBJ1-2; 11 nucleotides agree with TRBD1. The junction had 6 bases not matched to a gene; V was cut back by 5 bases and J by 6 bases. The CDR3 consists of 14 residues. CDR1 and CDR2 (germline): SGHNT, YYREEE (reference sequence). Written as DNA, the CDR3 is TGTGCCAGCAGTTCGGACAGGGGGCGAAATGGCTACACCTTC. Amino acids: CASSSDRGRNGYTF.

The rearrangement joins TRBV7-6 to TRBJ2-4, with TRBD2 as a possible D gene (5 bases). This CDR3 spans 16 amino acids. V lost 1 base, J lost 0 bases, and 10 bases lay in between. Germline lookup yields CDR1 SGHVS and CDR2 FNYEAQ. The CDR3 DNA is TGTGCCAGCAGCTTAGGGACTTCAGCAGCCAAAAACATTCAGTACTTC. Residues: CASSLGTSAAKNIQYF.

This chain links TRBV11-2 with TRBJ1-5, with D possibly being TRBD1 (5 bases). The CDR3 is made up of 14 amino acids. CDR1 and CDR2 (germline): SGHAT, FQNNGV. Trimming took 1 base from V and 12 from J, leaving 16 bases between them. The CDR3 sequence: CASSLGQGSLDQHF. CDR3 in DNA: TGTGCCAGCAGCTTAGGCCAGGGCTCGCTCGACCAGCATTTT.

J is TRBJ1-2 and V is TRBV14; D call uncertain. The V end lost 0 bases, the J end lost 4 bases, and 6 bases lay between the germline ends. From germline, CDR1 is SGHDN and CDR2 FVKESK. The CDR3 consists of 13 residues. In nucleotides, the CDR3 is TGTGCCAGCAGCCAAGAGTTAAGCTATGGCTACACCTTC. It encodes CASSQELSYGYTF. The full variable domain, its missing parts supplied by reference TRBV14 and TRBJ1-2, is EAGVTQFPSHSVIEKGQTVTLRCDPISGHDNLYWYRRVMGKEIKFLLHFVKESKQDESGMPNNRFLAERTGGTYSTLKVQPAELEDSGVYFCASSQELSYGYTFGSGTRLTVV.

The CDR3 here is CASTTALGSPLHF. As DNA, the CDR3 is TGTGCCAGTACCACGGCCTTGGGATCACCCCTCCACTTT. The J gene is TRBJ1-6, the V gene TRBV6-5; no clear D. CDR3 length equals 13 residues. In germline, CDR1 is MNHEY, CDR2 SVGAGI. With 9 bases removed from V and 10 bases from J, the gap between germline ends came to 16 bases.

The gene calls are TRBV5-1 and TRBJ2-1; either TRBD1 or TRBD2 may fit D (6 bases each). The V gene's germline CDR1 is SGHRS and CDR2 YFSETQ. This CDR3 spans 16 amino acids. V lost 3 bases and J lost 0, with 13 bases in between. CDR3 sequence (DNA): TGCGCCAGCAGCTCGGGGGCAGAGAGCTCCTACAATGAGCAGTTCTTC. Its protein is CASSSGAESSYNEQFF.

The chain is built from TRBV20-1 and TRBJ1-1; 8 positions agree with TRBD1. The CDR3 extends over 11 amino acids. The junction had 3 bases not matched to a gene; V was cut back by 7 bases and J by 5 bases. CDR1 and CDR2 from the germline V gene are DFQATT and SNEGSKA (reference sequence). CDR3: CSGQGATEAFF. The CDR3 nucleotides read TGCAGTGGGCAGGGGGCAACTGAAGCTTTCTTT.

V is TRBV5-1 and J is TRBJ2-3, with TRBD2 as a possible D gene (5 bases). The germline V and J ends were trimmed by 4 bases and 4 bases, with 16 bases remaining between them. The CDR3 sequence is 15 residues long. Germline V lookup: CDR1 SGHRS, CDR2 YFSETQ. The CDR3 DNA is TGCGCCAGCAGCCGAGATGGGAGTAGGGCAGATACGCAGTATTTT. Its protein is CASSRDGSRADTQYF.

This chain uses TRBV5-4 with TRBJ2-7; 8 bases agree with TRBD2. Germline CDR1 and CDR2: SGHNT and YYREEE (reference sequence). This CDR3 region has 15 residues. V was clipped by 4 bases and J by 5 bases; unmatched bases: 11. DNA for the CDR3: TGTGCCAGCAGCCCCCCGGGGGGGGCTGGGAACGAGCAGTACTTC. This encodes CASSPPGGAGNEQYF.

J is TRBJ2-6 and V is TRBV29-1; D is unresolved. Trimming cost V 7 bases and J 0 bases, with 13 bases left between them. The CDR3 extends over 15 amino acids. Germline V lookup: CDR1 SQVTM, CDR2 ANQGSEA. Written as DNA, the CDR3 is TGCAGCGCCTCGTCGGAGAGCTCTGGGGCCAACGTCCTGACTTTC. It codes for CSASSESSGANVLTF.

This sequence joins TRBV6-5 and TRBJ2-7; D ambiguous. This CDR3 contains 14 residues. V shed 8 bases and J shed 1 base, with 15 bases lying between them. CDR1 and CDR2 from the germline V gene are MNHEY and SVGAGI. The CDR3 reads CASRATAPSYEQYF. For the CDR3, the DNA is TGTGCCAGCCGGGCAACCGCTCCTTCCTACGAGCAGTACTTC.

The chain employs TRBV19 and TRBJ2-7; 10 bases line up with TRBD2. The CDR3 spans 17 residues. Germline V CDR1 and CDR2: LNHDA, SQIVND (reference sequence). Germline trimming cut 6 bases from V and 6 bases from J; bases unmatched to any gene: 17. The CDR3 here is CASRRYSLAGGEGEQYF. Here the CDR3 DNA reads TGTGCCAGTAGAAGATACTCATTAGCGGGAGGCGAAGGCGAGCAGTACTTC.

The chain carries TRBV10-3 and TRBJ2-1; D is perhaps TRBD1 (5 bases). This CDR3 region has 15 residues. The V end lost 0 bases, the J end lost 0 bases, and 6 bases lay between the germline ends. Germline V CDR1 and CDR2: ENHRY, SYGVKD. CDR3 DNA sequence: TGTGCCATCAGTGAGTCGGACAACTCCTACAATGAGCAGTTCTTC. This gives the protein CAISESDNSYNEQFF.

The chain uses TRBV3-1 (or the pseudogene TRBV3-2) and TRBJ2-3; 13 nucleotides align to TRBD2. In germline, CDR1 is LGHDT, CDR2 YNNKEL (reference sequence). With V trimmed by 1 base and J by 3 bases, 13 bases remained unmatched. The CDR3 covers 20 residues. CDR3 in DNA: TGTGCCAGCAGCCAAGCAACTGGACTAGCGGGAGAGTTGTGGACAGATACGCAGTATTTT. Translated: CASSQATGLAGELWTDTQYF.

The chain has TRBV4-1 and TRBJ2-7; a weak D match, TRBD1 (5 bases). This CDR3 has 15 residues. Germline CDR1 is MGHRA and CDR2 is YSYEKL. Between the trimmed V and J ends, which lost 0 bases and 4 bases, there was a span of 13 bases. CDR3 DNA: TGCGCCAGCAGCCAAGAGTCAGGGAATGGTTACGAGCAGTACTTC. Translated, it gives CASSQESGNGYEQYF.

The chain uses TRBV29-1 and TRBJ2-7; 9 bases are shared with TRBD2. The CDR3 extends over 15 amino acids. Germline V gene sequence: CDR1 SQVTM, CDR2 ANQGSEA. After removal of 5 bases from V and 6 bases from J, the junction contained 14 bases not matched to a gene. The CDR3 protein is CSVITLAGVSGEQYF. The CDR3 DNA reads TGCAGCGTTATCACTTTAGCGGGAGTTTCAGGCGAGCAGTACTTC.

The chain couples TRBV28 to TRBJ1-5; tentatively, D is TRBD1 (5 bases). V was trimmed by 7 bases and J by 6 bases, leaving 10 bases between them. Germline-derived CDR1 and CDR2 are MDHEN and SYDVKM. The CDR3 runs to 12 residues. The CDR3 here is CASNPGGQPQHF. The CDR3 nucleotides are TGTGCCAGCAACCCCGGGGGTCAGCCCCAGCATTTT.

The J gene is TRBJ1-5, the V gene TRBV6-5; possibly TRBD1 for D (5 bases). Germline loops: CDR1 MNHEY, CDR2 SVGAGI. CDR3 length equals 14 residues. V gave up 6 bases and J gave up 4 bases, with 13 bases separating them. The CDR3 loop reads CASSLQGRNQPQHF. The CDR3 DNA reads TGTGCCAGCAGCTTGCAGGGAAGGAATCAGCCCCAGCATTTT.

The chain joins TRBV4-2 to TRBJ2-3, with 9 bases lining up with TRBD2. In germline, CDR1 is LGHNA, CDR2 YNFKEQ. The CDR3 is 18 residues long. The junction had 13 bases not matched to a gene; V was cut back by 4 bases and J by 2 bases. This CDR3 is CASSPLVGAGGDTDTQYF. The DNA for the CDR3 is TGTGCCAGCAGCCCGCTCGTAGGCGCGGGAGGGGACACAGATACGCAGTATTTT.

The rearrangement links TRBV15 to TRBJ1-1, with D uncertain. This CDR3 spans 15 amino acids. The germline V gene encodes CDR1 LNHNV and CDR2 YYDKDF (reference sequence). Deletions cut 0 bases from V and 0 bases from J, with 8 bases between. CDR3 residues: CATSRDLGVNTEAFF. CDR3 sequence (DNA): TGTGCCACCAGCAGAGATCTCGGGGTGAACACTGAAGCTTTCTTT. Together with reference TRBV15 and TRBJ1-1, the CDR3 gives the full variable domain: DAMVIQNPRYQVTQFGKPVTLSCSQTLNHNVMYWYQQKSSQAPKLLFHYYDKDFNNEADTPDNFQSRRPNTSFCFLDIRSPGLGDTAMYLCATSRDLGVNTEAFFGQGTRLTVV.

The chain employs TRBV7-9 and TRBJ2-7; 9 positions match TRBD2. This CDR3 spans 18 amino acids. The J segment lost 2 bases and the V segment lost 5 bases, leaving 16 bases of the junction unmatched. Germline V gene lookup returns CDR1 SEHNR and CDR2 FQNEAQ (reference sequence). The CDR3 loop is CASSPGDSGSEETYEQYF. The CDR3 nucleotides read TGTGCCAGCAGCCCCGGAGATAGCGGGAGTGAGGAGACCTACGAGCAGTACTTC.

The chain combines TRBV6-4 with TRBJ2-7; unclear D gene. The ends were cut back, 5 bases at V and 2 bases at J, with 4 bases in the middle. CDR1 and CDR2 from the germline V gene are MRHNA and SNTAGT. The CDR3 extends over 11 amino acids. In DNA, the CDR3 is TGTGCCAGCAGTCAGCCCTACGAGCAGTACTTC. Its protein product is CASSQPYEQYF.

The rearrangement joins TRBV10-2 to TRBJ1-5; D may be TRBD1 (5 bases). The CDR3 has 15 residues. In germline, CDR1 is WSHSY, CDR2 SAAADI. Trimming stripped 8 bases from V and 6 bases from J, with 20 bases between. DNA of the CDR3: TGCGCCAGCCGTATGGACAACTTAGCCGGTCAGCCCCAGCATTTT. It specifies CASRMDNLAGQPQHF.